This T cell receptor (beta chain) is from a study of response to subunit inactivated influenza vaccine. Findings of the study overall: Each seasonal influenza vaccination, the authors suggested, recruits few new T cells.

CDR3 length equals 14 residues. In germline, CDR1 is MNHEY, CDR2 SVGAGI. V dropped 2 bases and J dropped 1 base, with 8 bases sitting between them. As for this clonotype: Its target is not known.

MiXCR was run by TCRdb on the RT-PCR reads, yielding one entry per CDR3 protein. The sample shows roughly 780,000 distinct CDR3 sequences, about 18% of them seen only once. The material was PBMCs from blood, obtained roughly 5 days after vaccination. The TCR was taken from a man aged 45-65 years who received an inactivated influenza vaccine. This rearrangement joins TRBV6-5 to TRBJ1-2, with D hard to call. The CDR3 DNA is TGTGCCAGCAGTTACGAAGGTCTTAACTATGGCTACACCTTC. It yields the protein CASSYEGLNYGYTF.